The entry below describes one TCR beta chain. The data stem from a study of cytomegalovirus exposure and HLA in healthy donors. Trimming removed 2 bases from V and 7 bases from J, with 13 bases in between. CDR1 SGHRS and CDR2 YFSETQ come from the germline V gene. The CDR3 is 14 residues long. The PCR made use of 60 Vbeta and 13 Jbeta primers. TCRdb's copy holds only in-frame clones and misses some; the assay was immunoSEQ multiplex PCR. Of approximately 170,000 clones listed, 62% are singletons. What was sequenced was PBMCs. The source is a man aged 35 to 55 in good health and CMV-seronegative. The chain employs TRBV5-1 and TRBJ2-1, with a tentative D call TRBD2 (6 bases). CDR3 loop: CASSFGGIGNEQFF. The CDR3 DNA sequence: TGCGCCAGCAGCTTTGGCGGGATAGGAAATGAGCAGTTCTTC.